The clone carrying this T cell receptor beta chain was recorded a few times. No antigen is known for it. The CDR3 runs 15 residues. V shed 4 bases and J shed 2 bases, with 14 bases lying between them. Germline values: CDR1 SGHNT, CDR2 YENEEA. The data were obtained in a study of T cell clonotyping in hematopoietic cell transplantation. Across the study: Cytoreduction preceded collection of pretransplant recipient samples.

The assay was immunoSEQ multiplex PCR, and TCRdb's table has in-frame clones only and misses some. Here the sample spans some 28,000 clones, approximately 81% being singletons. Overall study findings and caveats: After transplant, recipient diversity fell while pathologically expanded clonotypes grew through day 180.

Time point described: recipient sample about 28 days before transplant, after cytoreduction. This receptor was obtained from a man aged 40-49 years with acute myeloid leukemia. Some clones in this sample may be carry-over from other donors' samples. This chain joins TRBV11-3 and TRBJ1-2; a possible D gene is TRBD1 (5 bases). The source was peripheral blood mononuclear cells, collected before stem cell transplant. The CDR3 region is CASSSATSGNYGYTF. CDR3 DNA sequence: TGTGCCAGCAGCTCGGCCACCTCAGGGAACTATGGCTACACCTTC.